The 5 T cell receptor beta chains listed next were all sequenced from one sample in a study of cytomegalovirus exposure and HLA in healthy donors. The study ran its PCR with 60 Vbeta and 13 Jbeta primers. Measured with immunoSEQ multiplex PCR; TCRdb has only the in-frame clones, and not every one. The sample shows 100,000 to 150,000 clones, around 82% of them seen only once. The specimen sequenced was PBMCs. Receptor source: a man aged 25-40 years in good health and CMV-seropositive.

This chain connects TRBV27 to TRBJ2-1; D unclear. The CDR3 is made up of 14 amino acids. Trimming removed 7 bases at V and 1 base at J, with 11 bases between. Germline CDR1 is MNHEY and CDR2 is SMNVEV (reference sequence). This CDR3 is CASTRPGSYNEQFF. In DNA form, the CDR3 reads TGTGCCAGCACGCGGCCGGGTTCCTACAATGAGCAGTTCTTC.

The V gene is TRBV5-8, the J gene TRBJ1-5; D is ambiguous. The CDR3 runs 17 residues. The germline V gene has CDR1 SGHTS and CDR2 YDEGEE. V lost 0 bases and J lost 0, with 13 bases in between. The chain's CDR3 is CASSLADLTYSNQPQHF. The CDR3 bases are TGTGCCAGCAGCTTGGCCGACTTGACCTATAGCAATCAGCCCCAGCATTTT. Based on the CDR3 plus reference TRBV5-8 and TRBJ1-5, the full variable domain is EAGVTQSPTHLIKTRGQQATLRCSPISGHTSVYWYQQALGLGLQFLLWYDEGEERNRGNFPPRFSGRQFPNYSSELNVNALELEDSALYLCASSLADLTYSNQPQHFGDGTRLSIL.

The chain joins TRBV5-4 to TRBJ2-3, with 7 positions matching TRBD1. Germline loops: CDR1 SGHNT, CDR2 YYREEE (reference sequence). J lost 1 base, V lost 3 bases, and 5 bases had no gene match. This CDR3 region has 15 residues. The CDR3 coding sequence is TGTGCCAGCAGCTCCTGGACAGGAGGCACAGATACGCAGTATTTT. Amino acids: CASSSWTGGTDTQYF. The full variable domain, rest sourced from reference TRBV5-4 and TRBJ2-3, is ETGVTQSPTHLIKTRGQQVTLRCSSQSGHNTVSWYQQALGQGPQFIFQYYREEENGRGNFPPRFSGLQFPNYSSELNVNALELDDSALYLCASSSWTGGTDTQYFGPGTRLTVL.

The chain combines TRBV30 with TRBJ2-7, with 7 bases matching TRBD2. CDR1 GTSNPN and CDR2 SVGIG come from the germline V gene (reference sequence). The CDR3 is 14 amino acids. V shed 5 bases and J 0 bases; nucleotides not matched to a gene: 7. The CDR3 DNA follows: TGTGCCTGGCGTAGCGGGCCAGGCTCCTACGAGCAGTACTTC. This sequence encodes CAWRSGPGSYEQYF.

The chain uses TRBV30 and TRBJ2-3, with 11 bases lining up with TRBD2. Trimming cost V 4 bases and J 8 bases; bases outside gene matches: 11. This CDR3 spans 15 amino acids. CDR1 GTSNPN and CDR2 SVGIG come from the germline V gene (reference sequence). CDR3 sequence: CAWNLAGGPLSTQYF. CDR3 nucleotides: TGTGCCTGGAATTTAGCGGGAGGGCCCTTGTCTACGCAGTATTTT.